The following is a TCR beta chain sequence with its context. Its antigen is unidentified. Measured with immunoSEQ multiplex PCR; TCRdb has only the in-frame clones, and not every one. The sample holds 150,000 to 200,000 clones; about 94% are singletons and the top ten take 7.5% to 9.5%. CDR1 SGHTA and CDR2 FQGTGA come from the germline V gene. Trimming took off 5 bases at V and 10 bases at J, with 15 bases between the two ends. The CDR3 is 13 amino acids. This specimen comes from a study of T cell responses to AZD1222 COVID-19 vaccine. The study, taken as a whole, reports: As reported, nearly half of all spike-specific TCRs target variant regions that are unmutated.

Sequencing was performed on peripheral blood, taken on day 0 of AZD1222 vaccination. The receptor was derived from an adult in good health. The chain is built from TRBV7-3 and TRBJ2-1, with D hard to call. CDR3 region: CASSNRKLGEQFF. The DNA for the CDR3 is TGTGCCAGCAGCAACCGGAAGCTGGGGGAGCAGTTCTTC.